Listed here are 21 T cell receptor beta chains from one sample, sequenced in a study of T cells after yellow fever vaccination. TCRdb re-called the 5' RACE reads through MiXCR, storing one row per CDR3 protein. The sample yields 100,000 to 150,000 distinct CDR3 sequences, roughly 15% seen once. The material was CD8+ T cells sorted from PBMCs, obtained 5 days after the yellow fever booster vaccination. The receptor source for this set is a man aged 18 to 29 who received the YFV17D yellow fever vaccine.

The chain has TRBV27 and TRBJ2-1, with D possibly being TRBD1 (5 bases). Germline assignment: CDR1 MNHEY and CDR2 SMNVEV (reference sequence). The V end lost 3 bases, the J end lost 8 bases, and 14 bases lay between the germline ends. This CDR3 has 14 amino acids. This chain's CDR3 is CASSFRERSDEQFF. The DNA for the CDR3 is TGTGCCAGCAGTTTCAGGGAACGAAGCGATGAGCAGTTCTTC.

This clonotype turned up a few times. V is TRBV7-2 and J is TRBJ2-3, with 8 bases fitting TRBD2. The germline V gene has CDR1 SGHTA and CDR2 FQGNSA. V shed 5 bases, J shed 0 bases, and the junction held 7 bases outside the gene matches. The CDR3 is 16 amino acids. The CDR3 here is CASSPQLAVSTDTQYF. The CDR3 DNA sequence: TGTGCCAGCAGCCCTCAACTAGCGGTTAGCACAGATACGCAGTATTTT.

This clonotype was observed a handful of times. This chain joins TRBV4-3 and TRBJ2-1, with TRBD2 matching 13 bases. Trimming cost V 0 bases and J 6 bases; bases outside gene matches: 8. Germline-derived CDR1 and CDR2 are LGHNA and YSLEER. This CDR3 contains 18 residues. The CDR3: CASSQEPHGLAGANEQFF. In DNA, the CDR3 is TGCGCCAGCAGCCAAGAACCCCACGGACTAGCGGGGGCCAATGAGCAGTTCTTC.

The chain carries TRBV6-2 or TRBV6-3 and TRBJ1-2; no clear D. V shed 5 bases and J shed 0 bases, with 7 bases lying between them. The CDR3 spans 13 residues. CDR1 MNHEY and CDR2 SVGEGT come from the germline V gene. CDR3 sequence: CASSPGPNYGYTF. In DNA, the CDR3 is TGTGCCAGCAGTCCAGGACCTAACTATGGCTACACCTTC.

V gene TRBV4-1 combines with J gene TRBJ2-5; perhaps TRBD1 as D (6 bases). From germline, CDR1 is MGHRA and CDR2 YSYEKL. V dropped 0 bases and J dropped 2 bases, with 10 bases sitting between them. The CDR3 is 15 residues long. CDR3 amino acids: CASSQEVTGQETQYF. Here the CDR3 DNA reads TGCGCCAGCAGCCAAGAGGTTACAGGGCAAGAGACCCAGTACTTC.

This clonotype appeared many times. This chain connects TRBV10-3 to TRBJ1-2; D call uncertain. Trimming pared 11 bases from V and 0 bases from J, leaving 13 bases between. The length of the CDR3 is 13 residues. Germline V gene sequence: CDR1 ENHRY, CDR2 SYGVKD. Written as DNA, the CDR3 is TGTGCCGCCGGTATAGAATCTAACTATGGCTACACCTTC. The encoded protein is CAAGIESNYGYTF.

The chain combines TRBV15 with TRBJ1-1, with D unclear. V was pared by 1 base and J by 5 bases, with 2 bases between. Germline CDR1 reads LNHNV; CDR2 reads YYDKDF (reference sequence). This CDR3 has 11 amino acids. CDR3 sequence (DNA): TGTGCCACCAGCAGAGGGACTGAAGCTTTCTTT. As protein: CATSRGTEAFF.

CDR3 in amino acids: CAISGGKTNTGELFF. The CDR3 coding sequence is TGTGCCATCAGTGGAGGTAAAACGAACACCGGGGAGCTGTTTTTT. The chain has TRBV10-3 and TRBJ2-2; D gene uncertain. This CDR3 contains 15 residues. V lost 4 bases and J lost 0, with 9 bases in between. Looked up from germline, CDR1 is ENHRY and CDR2 is SYGVKD.

The chain recombines TRBV20-1 with TRBJ1-5; D not certain. Trimming took 5 bases from V and 0 from J, leaving 17 bases between them. This CDR3 comprises 16 residues. In germline, CDR1 is DFQATT, CDR2 SNEGSKA (reference sequence). The CDR3 spells CSASAIGWDSNQPQHF. The DNA for the CDR3 is TGCAGTGCTTCCGCGATTGGGTGGGATAGCAATCAGCCCCAGCATTTT.

The chain links TRBV4-2 to TRBJ2-1; 15 nucleotides agree with TRBD2. CDR3 length equals 17 residues. Germline V lookup: CDR1 LGHNA, CDR2 YNFKEQ. J lost 7 bases, V lost 4 bases, and 8 bases had no gene match. In DNA form, the CDR3 reads TGTGCCAGCAGCCCCCTGGGACTAGCGGGGGGCGGTAATGAGCAGTTCTTC. Its translation is CASSPLGLAGGGNEQFF.

This clonotype was detected a few times. This sequence joins TRBV7-2 and TRBJ2-4; 7 bases are a match to TRBD2. In germline, CDR1 is SGHTA, CDR2 FQGNSA. V shed 6 bases and J 3 bases; nucleotides not matched to a gene: 8. The CDR3 is made up of 15 amino acids. CDR3 nucleotide sequence: TGTGCCAGCAGTCGATCGACGGGGGGCAAAAACATTCAGTACTTC. Amino acids: CASSRSTGGKNIQYF.

This clonotype has only a few counts. The chain links TRBV10-3 to TRBJ2-3, with D perhaps being TRBD1 or TRBD2 (5 bases each). Germline V gene data show CDR1 as ENHRY and CDR2 as SYGVKD. The V gene lost 9 bases and the J gene lost 1 base, with 11 bases spanning the gap. This CDR3 has 13 residues. CDR3 DNA sequence: TGTGCCATGGGGACCGGGGGCACAGATACGCAGTATTTT. Translation: CAMGTGGTDTQYF.

This clonotype has only a few counts. CDR3 bases: TGCAGCGTTGGACCGAACACTGAAGCTTTCTTT. Amino acids: CSVGPNTEAFF. The chain couples TRBV29-1 to TRBJ1-1; no firm D call. Trimming pared 4 bases from V and 1 base from J, leaving 4 bases between. Germline V gene lookup returns CDR1 SQVTM and CDR2 ANQGSEA. This CDR3 is 11 amino acids long.

The chain uses TRBV27 and TRBJ1-1, with a weak D call TRBD1 (6 bases). This CDR3 has 14 amino acids. The ends were cut back, 5 bases at V and 0 bases at J, with 10 bases in the middle. Germline CDR1 and CDR2: MNHEY and SMNVEV (reference sequence). CDR3 sequence reads: CASSPDRMNTEAFF. The CDR3 region has the DNA TGTGCCAGCAGTCCGGACAGAATGAACACTGAAGCTTTCTTT.

This clonotype was observed a few times. This chain links TRBV5-6 with TRBJ2-7; 11 bases fit TRBD2. Germline V gene lookup returns CDR1 SGHDT and CDR2 YYEEEE. With 4 bases clipped from V and 1 base from J, the junction kept 4 bases outside the gene matches. The CDR3 consists of 15 residues. CDR3 bases: TGTGCCAGCAGCCCGACTAGCGGGGTATCCTACGAGCAGTACGTC. Its protein product is CASSPTSGVSYEQYV.

This clonotype was picked up one time. This chain links TRBV12-3 or TRBV12-4 with TRBJ1-5; D may be TRBD1 (5 bases). V was cut by 3 bases and J by 4 bases, with 22 bases left in between. The CDR3 is 18 amino acids. Here the CDR3 DNA reads TGTGCCAGCAGTTTTGGGGCAGGGATGGAGGAAGGGAATCAGCCCCAGCATTTT. Its translation: CASSFGAGMEEGNQPQHF.

The rearrangement links TRBV12-3 or TRBV12-4 to TRBJ2-1; 7 bases match TRBD2. V lost 5 bases, J lost 6 bases, and 10 bases stayed unmatched. This CDR3 has 15 residues. In DNA, the CDR3 is TGTGCCAGCAGTCCCGGGACTAATCGTCTCAATGAGCAGTTCTTC. Its translation is CASSPGTNRLNEQFF.

The rearrangement joins TRBV7-9 to TRBJ1-2, with 8 bases identical to TRBD1. The germline CDR1 and CDR2 sequences are SEHNR and FQNEAQ (reference sequence). The CDR3 is made up of 15 amino acids. The ends lost 1 base at V and 0 bases at J; junction bases unmatched: 1. The CDR3 loop is CASSLGTGTNYGYTF. The CDR3 DNA reads TGTGCCAGCAGCTTAGGGACAGGGACTAACTATGGCTACACCTTC. The whole variable domain, filled in from reference TRBV7-9 and TRBJ1-2, reads DTGVSQNPRHKITKRGQNVTFRCDPISEHNRLYWYRQTLGQGPEFLTYFQNEAQLEKSRLLSDRFSAERPKGSFSTLEIQRTEQGDSAMYLCASSLGTGTNYGYTFGSGTRLTVV.

This clonotype has a handful of counts. J is TRBJ2-5 and V is TRBV13; 12 bases agree with TRBD1. The germline CDR1 and CDR2 sequences are PRHDT and FYEKMQ (reference sequence). The CDR3 loop spans 15 amino acids. With 3 bases clipped from V and 4 bases from J, the junction kept 3 bases outside the gene matches. The CDR3 loop reads CASSLGQGARETQYF. In DNA, the CDR3 is TGTGCCAGCAGCTTGGGACAGGGGGCCCGAGAGACCCAGTACTTC.

This clonotype was observed many times. The chain uses TRBV20-1 and TRBJ2-5, with D hard to call. The CDR3 spans 14 residues. The ends were cut back, 0 bases at V and 4 bases at J, with 12 bases in the middle. Germline assignment: CDR1 DFQATT and CDR2 SNEGSKA (reference sequence). CDR3 DNA sequence: TGCAGTGCTAGAGATCGAGTGATCGGAGAGACCCAGTACTTC. Its translation is CSARDRVIGETQYF.

This clonotype was counted between two and nine times. The rearrangement links TRBV15 to TRBJ2-7; 12 bases match TRBD1. The CDR3 has 15 residues. Germline-derived CDR1 and CDR2 are LNHNV and YYDKDF (reference sequence). V lost 3 bases and J lost 4; bases outside the gene matches: 4. This CDR3 reads CATSRGQGAWYEQYV. Written as DNA, the CDR3 is TGTGCCACCAGCAGGGGACAGGGGGCTTGGTACGAGCAGTACGTC.